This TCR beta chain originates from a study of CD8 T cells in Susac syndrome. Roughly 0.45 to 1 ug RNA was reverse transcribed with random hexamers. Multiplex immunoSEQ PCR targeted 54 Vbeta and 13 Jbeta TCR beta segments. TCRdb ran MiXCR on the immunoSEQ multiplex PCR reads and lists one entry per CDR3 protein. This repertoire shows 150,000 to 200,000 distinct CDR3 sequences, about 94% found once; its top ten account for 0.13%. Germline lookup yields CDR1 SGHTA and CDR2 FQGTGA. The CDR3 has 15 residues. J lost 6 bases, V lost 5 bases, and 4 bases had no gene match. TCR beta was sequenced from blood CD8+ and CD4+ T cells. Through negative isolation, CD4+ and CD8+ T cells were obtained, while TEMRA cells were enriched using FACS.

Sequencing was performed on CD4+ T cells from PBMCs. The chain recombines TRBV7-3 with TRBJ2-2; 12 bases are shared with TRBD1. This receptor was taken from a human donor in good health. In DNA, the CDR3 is TGTGCCAGCAGCCGGGACAGGGGGCGCTCCGGGGAGCTGTTTTTT. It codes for CASSRDRGRSGELFF.